The next 6 T cell receptor beta chains were all read from a single sample in a study of OX40 agonist ivuxolimab in advanced cancers. Generated by immunoSEQ multiplex PCR, the TCRdb table keeps only in-frame clones and is missing some. The data contain under 70,000 clones, 86% of them singletons. The material sequenced was CD4+ or CD8+ T cells sorted from blood, taken in a trial of the OX40 agonist ivuxolimab. Every receptor here comes from an adult with an advanced solid tumor such as melanoma, head and neck, liver or kidney cancer.

The chain employs TRBV19 and TRBJ1-2; no clear D gene. CDR1 LNHDA and CDR2 SQIVND come from the germline V gene (reference sequence). The CDR3 runs 15 residues. The V and J ends lost 3 bases and 3 bases respectively, with 14 bases between them. Here the CDR3 DNA reads TGTGCCAGTAGTATCCTTTCGGGCTTCGACTATGGCTACACCTTC. Its protein is CASSILSGFDYGYTF.

The chain links TRBV5-6 to TRBJ2-1; 8 nucleotides line up with TRBD2. Germline values: CDR1 SGHDT, CDR2 YYEEEE. The CDR3 extends over 16 amino acids. V trimming: 6 bases; J trimming: 8 bases; junction bases outside the gene matches: 16. The CDR3: CASTWRSGSQVHEQFF. In nucleotides, the CDR3 is TGTGCCAGCACCTGGAGGAGCGGGAGTCAGGTCCATGAGCAGTTCTTC. Full variable domain (outside the CDR3, taken from reference TRBV5-6 and TRBJ2-1): DAGVTQSPTHLIKTRGQQVTLRCSPKSGHDTVSWYQQALGQGPQFIFQYYEEEERQRGNFPDRFSGHQFPNYSSELNVNALLLGDSALYLCASTWRSGSQVHEQFFGPGTRLTVL.

The V gene is TRBV6-6, the J gene TRBJ2-5; D may be TRBD1 or TRBD2 (5 bases each). The germline gives CDR1 MNHNY, CDR2 SVGAGI (reference sequence). The CDR3 runs 13 residues. The ends were cut back, 6 bases at V and 5 bases at J, with 13 bases in the middle. CDR3 bases: TGTGCCAGCAGCCCGGGACCGAGGGAGACCCAGTACTTC. This encodes CASSPGPRETQYF.

The chain has TRBV7-9 and TRBJ2-1; 7 nucleotides line up with TRBD1. There are 16 residues in the CDR3. Per germline, CDR1 SEHNR and CDR2 FQNEAQ (reference sequence). Germline trimming cut 4 bases from V and 0 bases from J; bases unmatched to any gene: 6. The CDR3 loop reads CASSSSGTDSYNEQFF. The CDR3 DNA sequence: TGTGCCAGCAGCTCGTCCGGGACAGACTCCTACAATGAGCAGTTCTTC.

CDR3 nucleotide sequence: TGTGCCAGCAGCTTACGACTAGCGGGAGTCGGTGAGCAGTACTTC. This codes for CASSLRLAGVGEQYF. The gene calls are TRBV11-1 and TRBJ2-7, with 12 bases identical to TRBD2. The CDR3 totals 15 residues. V trimming: 2 bases; J trimming: 7 bases; junction bases outside the gene matches: 6. Germline assignment: CDR1 SGHAT and CDR2 FQDESV (reference sequence).

The chain combines TRBV6-1 with TRBJ2-3, with 9 positions matching TRBD2. The CDR3 is made up of 14 amino acids. V was pared by 7 bases and J by 2 bases, with 4 bases of the junction left unmatched. The germline gives CDR1 MNHNS, CDR2 SASEGT. The CDR3 region is CASNLAGVTDTQYF. The DNA for the CDR3 is TGTGCCAGCAATTTAGCGGGGGTCACAGATACGCAGTATTTT.